A single sample is the source of the 27 T cell receptor beta chains below, sequenced in a study of cytomegalovirus exposure and HLA in healthy donors. In the PCR, 60 Vbeta and 13 Jbeta primers were used. Profiled with immunoSEQ multiplex PCR; TCRdb holds only in-frame clones, not every one. The data show roughly 120,000 clones, roughly four fifths seen once. Sequences were obtained from PBMCs. These receptors all stem from a woman between 55 and 75 years old in good health and CMV-seropositive.

This sequence joins TRBV7-8 and TRBJ1-5; 7 bases agree with TRBD1. J was trimmed by 2 bases and V by 2 bases; bases with no gene match: 3. The CDR3 runs to 15 residues. Germline loops: CDR1 SGHVS, CDR2 FQNEAQ. The CDR3 nucleotides are TGTGCCAGCAGCTTACTTACAGGGGGCAATCAGCCCCAGCATTTT. This codes for CASSLLTGGNQPQHF.

The chain joins TRBV2 to TRBJ2-5; 11 bases agree with TRBD2. V lost 4 bases, J lost 1 base, and 5 bases stayed unmatched. CDR1 and CDR2 from the germline V gene are SNHLY and FYNNEI. This CDR3 spans 16 amino acids. The CDR3 protein is CASSANGLAGQETQYF. The CDR3 DNA is TGTGCCAGCAGTGCCAACGGACTAGCGGGCCAAGAGACCCAGTACTTC.

The chain combines TRBV5-4 with TRBJ1-2; 9 bases fit TRBD1. Germline lookup yields CDR1 SGHNT and CDR2 YYREEE (reference sequence). This CDR3 has 14 amino acids. After removal of 2 bases from V and 6 bases from J, the junction contained 5 bases not matched to a gene. The CDR3 spells CASSFGQGPDGYTF. Written as DNA, the CDR3 is TGTGCCAGCAGCTTCGGACAGGGGCCCGATGGCTACACCTTC.

This chain connects TRBV30 to TRBJ2-7; TRBD2 is a possible D gene (5 bases). V was clipped by 8 bases and J by 0 bases, with 14 bases between them. This CDR3 spans 13 amino acids. In germline, CDR1 is GTSNPN, CDR2 SVGIG (reference sequence). The CDR3 region has the DNA TGTGCCCTGACACCGGGAAGCTCCTACGAGCAGTACTTC. Translation: CALTPGSSYEQYF.

This clone has a handful of counts. In nucleotides, the CDR3 is TGTGCCAGCAGTCCAGGGAGGCCCTACGAGCAGTACTTC. This sequence encodes CASSPGRPYEQYF. The V gene is TRBV27, the J gene TRBJ2-7, with D possibly TRBD2 on 6 matching bases. This CDR3 region has 13 residues. Trimming shortened V by 5 bases and J by 2 bases, and 10 bases separated the two germline ends. Germline assignment: CDR1 MNHEY and CDR2 SMNVEV (reference sequence).

The rearrangement joins TRBV6-6 to TRBJ1-6; D possibly corresponds to TRBD1 (5 bases). The V and J ends lost 0 bases and 6 bases respectively, with 9 bases between them. Per the germline V gene, CDR1 is MNHNY and CDR2 is SVGAGI (reference sequence). This CDR3 has 15 residues. In DNA, the CDR3 is TGTGCCAGCAGTTACTCGAGGGGAGGTAATTCACCCCTCCACTTT. Its protein product is CASSYSRGGNSPLHF.

This clone has only a few counts. The rearrangement uses TRBV5-1 and TRBJ1-1; TRBD1 agrees at 9 bases. CDR3 length equals 18 residues. The ends lost 5 bases at V and 1 base at J; junction bases unmatched: 15. CDR1 SGHRS and CDR2 YFSETQ come from the germline V gene. CDR3 in amino acids: CASSSRSGTGKRNTEAFF. The CDR3 coding sequence is TGCGCCAGCAGTTCTCGATCCGGGACAGGGAAGAGGAACACTGAAGCTTTCTTT.

This chain joins TRBV7-3 and TRBJ2-3; 7 bases align to TRBD2. The CDR3 totals 14 residues. Germline V gene lookup returns CDR1 SGHTA and CDR2 FQGTGA. V trimming: 2 bases; J trimming: 5 bases; junction bases outside the gene matches: 4. In DNA form, the CDR3 reads TGTGCCAGCAGCTTAGGGGGAGGGGTAGATACGCAGTATTTT. Translated: CASSLGGGVDTQYF.

The chain combines TRBV28 with TRBJ2-7; TRBD2 aligns across 7 bases. Per the germline V gene, CDR1 is MDHEN and CDR2 is SYDVKM. The CDR3 length is 15 residues. The ends lost 8 bases at V and 0 bases at J; junction bases unmatched: 10. The CDR3 nucleotides read TGTGCCAGCGTTGAAGCGGGGCAACTCTCCTACGAGCAGTACTTC. Translating it yields CASVEAGQLSYEQYF.

The J gene is TRBJ1-5, the V gene TRBV6-1, with TRBD1 identical over 10 bases. V gave up 5 bases and J gave up 6 bases; unmatched junction bases: 7. CDR1 and CDR2 (germline): MNHNS, SASEGT. The CDR3 is 15 residues long. The CDR3 DNA is TGTGCCAGCAGTACAGAGGACAGGGGGACTCAGCCCCAGCATTTT. This codes for CASSTEDRGTQPQHF.

CDR3 amino acids: CASKTWTGPNTGELFF. As DNA, the CDR3 is TGCGCCAGCAAAACCTGGACAGGTCCGAACACCGGGGAGCTGTTTTTT. The chain employs TRBV5-1 and TRBJ2-2; 7 positions agree with TRBD1. The CDR3 spans 16 residues. Per germline, CDR1 SGHRS and CDR2 YFSETQ. After removal of 6 bases from V and 0 bases from J, the junction contained 8 bases not matched to a gene. The complete variable domain, with remaining parts taken from reference TRBV5-1 and TRBJ2-2, reads KAGVTQTPRYLIKTRGQQVTLSCSPISGHRSVSWYQQTPGQGLQFLFEYFSETQRNKGNFPGRFSGRQFSNSRSEMNVSTLELGDSALYLCASKTWTGPNTGELFFGEGSRLTVL.

The chain recombines TRBV4-1 with TRBJ2-1, with 11 bases aligning to TRBD2. In germline, CDR1 is MGHRA, CDR2 YSYEKL. The CDR3 is made up of 16 amino acids. V dropped 0 bases and J dropped 10; count of bases not matched to a gene: 8. The CDR3 coding sequence is TGCGCCAGCAGCCAAGATCAGGCTAGCGGGAGGCGGGAGCAGTTCTTC. This sequence encodes CASSQDQASGRREQFF.

The chain has TRBV9 and TRBJ2-5; the D is unclear. The CDR3 runs to 13 residues. Germline-derived CDR1 and CDR2 are SGDLS and YYNGEE. Deletions cut 0 bases from V and 7 bases from J, with 10 bases between. CDR3 loop: CASSVGNRGTQYF. The CDR3 DNA sequence: TGTGCCAGCAGCGTAGGTAATCGAGGGACCCAGTACTTC. Full variable domain (outside the CDR3, taken from reference TRBV9 and TRBJ2-5): DSGVTQTPKHLITATGQRVTLRCSPRSGDLSVYWYQQSLDQGLQFLIQYYNGEERAKGNILERFSAQQFPDLHSELNLSSLELGDSALYFCASSVGNRGTQYFGPGTRLLVL.

The chain has TRBV7-2 and TRBJ2-1; the match to TRBD2 covers 8 bases. Germline CDR1 SGHTA, CDR2 FQGNSA. The CDR3 contains 19 residues. The ends lost 2 bases at V and 0 bases at J; junction bases unmatched: 12. The CDR3 nucleotides read TGTGCCAGCAGCTTACCGGGAGGGGCGGGAGGCCTCTCCTACAATGAGCAGTTCTTC. Translated: CASSLPGGAGGLSYNEQFF.

This clone was seen more than once but under ten times. The chain links TRBV7-2 to TRBJ2-1, with D perhaps matching TRBD1 (6 bases). Germline CDR1 is SGHTA and CDR2 is FQGNSA. Trimming shortened V by 5 bases and J by 0 bases, and 11 bases separated the two germline ends. The CDR3 sequence is 15 residues long. CDR3 protein: CASSPIQGSYNEQFF. The CDR3 nucleotides read TGTGCCAGCAGCCCGATACAGGGCTCCTACAATGAGCAGTTCTTC.

V usage is TRBV6-6 and J usage is TRBJ1-5; 8 bases fit TRBD1. The CDR3 covers 16 residues. Germline trimming cut 2 bases from V and 6 bases from J; bases unmatched to any gene: 9. From germline, CDR1 is MNHNY and CDR2 SVGAGI (reference sequence). This CDR3 is CASSYGTGRVVQPQHF. CDR3 DNA: TGTGCCAGCAGTTACGGGACAGGCCGAGTAGTTCAGCCCCAGCATTTT.

This chain uses TRBV19 with TRBJ1-5, with D possibly matching TRBD1 (6 bases). CDR3 size: 15 residues. V was cut by 5 bases and J by 1 base, with 12 bases left in between. The V gene's germline CDR1 is LNHDA and CDR2 SQIVND (reference sequence). The CDR3 bases are TGTGCCAGTAGTTCCGGGACATTCAGCAATCAGCCCCAGCATTTT. Protein: CASSSGTFSNQPQHF.

The chain has TRBV5-1 and TRBJ2-5; 9 bases are shared with TRBD2. CDR3 length equals 17 residues. The V gene end was trimmed by 0 bases and the J gene end by 2 bases; junction bases not matched to a gene: 8. CDR1 and CDR2 from the germline V gene are SGHRS and YFSETQ. Here the CDR3 reads CASSLVIAGVLQETQYF. In DNA form, the CDR3 reads TGCGCCAGCAGCTTGGTGATAGCGGGGGTCTTACAAGAGACCCAGTACTTC. The complete variable domain, with remaining parts taken from reference TRBV5-1 and TRBJ2-5, reads KAGVTQTPRYLIKTRGQQVTLSCSPISGHRSVSWYQQTPGQGLQFLFEYFSETQRNKGNFPGRFSGRQFSNSRSEMNVSTLELGDSALYLCASSLVIAGVLQETQYFGPGTRLLVL.

This clone was detected only once. The chain couples TRBV9 to TRBJ2-7; 10 bases are shared with TRBD1. The germline V gene encodes CDR1 SGDLS and CDR2 YYNGEE. The junction had 2 bases not matched to a gene; V was cut back by 0 bases and J by 2 bases. The length of the CDR3 is 15 residues. The CDR3 sequence is CASSVGGQGAYEQYF. CDR3 sequence (DNA): TGTGCCAGCAGCGTAGGAGGACAGGGGGCCTACGAGCAGTACTTC.

This clone has a handful of counts. The V call is TRBV7-3, the J call TRBJ2-1; TRBD2 aligns across 9 bases. With 5 bases clipped from V and 7 bases from J, the junction kept 12 bases outside the gene matches. The CDR3 consists of 16 residues. From germline, CDR1 is SGHTA and CDR2 FQGTGA. CDR3 protein: CASSQPGAGGSNEQFF. In nucleotides, the CDR3 is TGTGCCAGCAGCCAGCCGGGAGCGGGGGGCAGTAATGAGCAGTTCTTC.

This chain uses TRBV27 with TRBJ1-1, with 7 nucleotides matching TRBD1. Per the germline V gene, CDR1 is MNHEY and CDR2 is SMNVEV (reference sequence). Trimming at V came to 7 bases and at J to 4 bases, leaving 15 bases not matched to a gene. This CDR3 has 16 amino acids. The CDR3 protein is CASIPNRGGFGTEAFF. The CDR3 DNA reads TGTGCCAGCATCCCCAACAGGGGAGGATTTGGCACTGAAGCTTTCTTT.

This sequence joins TRBV4-2 and TRBJ2-5; D is perhaps TRBD2 (6 bases). The CDR3 consists of 13 residues. Germline V gene data show CDR1 as LGHNA and CDR2 as YNFKEQ. V shed 5 bases and J shed 5 bases, with 12 bases lying between them. The chain's CDR3 is CASSSAGSETQYF. CDR3 DNA: TGTGCCAGCAGCTCGGCGGGGTCGGAGACCCAGTACTTC.

This clone was seen a handful of times. The chain uses TRBV18 and TRBJ1-6; D is unclear. The CDR3 sequence is 15 residues long. Germline CDR1 is KGHSH and CDR2 is LQKENI. V was cut by 3 bases and J by 7 bases, with 13 bases left in between. As DNA, the CDR3 is TGTGCCAGCTCACCGGAGACGGTGCAGAATTCACCCCTCCACTTT. It is translated as CASSPETVQNSPLHF.

The gene calls are TRBV19 and TRBJ2-7, with TRBD1 matching over 7 bases. The J segment lost 3 bases and the V segment lost 3 bases, leaving 8 bases of the junction unmatched. Germline V lookup: CDR1 LNHDA, CDR2 SQIVND (reference sequence). The CDR3 totals 15 residues. CDR3 sequence (DNA): TGTGCCAGTAGTATTTTACAGGGGAAAGACTACGAGCAGTACTTC. Protein product: CASSILQGKDYEQYF.

The rearrangement joins TRBV7-6 to TRBJ2-5, with 8 bases aligning to TRBD1. V gave up 5 bases and J gave up 4 bases; unmatched junction bases: 9. Germline loops: CDR1 SGHVS, CDR2 FNYEAQ. The CDR3 has 15 amino acids. The CDR3 DNA sequence: TGTGCCAGCAGCCCAGGCAGGGGGCGGCGAGAGACCCAGTACTTC. Protein: CASSPGRGRRETQYF.

For the CDR3, the DNA is TGTGCCAGCAGTTCGCGGACAGCTAATAATGAAAAACTGTTTTTT. It encodes CASSSRTANNEKLFF. V and J are TRBV6-5 and TRBJ1-4; weak D call: TRBD1 (6 bases). The V gene's germline CDR1 is MNHEY and CDR2 SVGAGI. V dropped 4 bases and J dropped 4 bases, with 13 bases sitting between them. The CDR3 is 15 amino acids.

J is TRBJ1-3 and V is TRBV9, with D possibly being TRBD1 (5 bases). Germline V CDR1 and CDR2: SGDLS, YYNGEE. The CDR3 covers 18 residues. Trimming pared 0 bases from V and 0 bases from J, leaving 16 bases between. In DNA form, the CDR3 reads TGTGCCAGCAGCGTAGCTCTGGAGGGGCCCTTCTCTGGAAACACCATATATTTT. Its protein product is CASSVALEGPFSGNTIYF. The full variable domain, completed using reference TRBV9 and TRBJ1-3, is DSGVTQTPKHLITATGQRVTLRCSPRSGDLSVYWYQQSLDQGLQFLIQYYNGEERAKGNILERFSAQQFPDLHSELNLSSLELGDSALYFCASSVALEGPFSGNTIYFGEGSWLTVV.